This entry features one T cell receptor (beta chain) sequence. Antigen unknown. Authors' analysis steps: Junction-only sequences without quality scores came from ImmunoSEQ, so filtering differed. The assay was immunoSEQ multiplex PCR, and TCRdb's table has in-frame clones only and misses some. The D gene and trimming were derived from the DNA, and the V and J assignments and clone size from that table. Here the sample spans approximately 530,000 clones, around 96% being singletons. The study drew all its donors from Caucasian adults living in Nashville, Tennessee. The data belong to a study of shared clonotypes between healthy human individuals. Study-wide points: Rarefaction revealed incomplete sorted-subset sequencing despite large depth.

This CDR3 spans 10 amino acids. The V end was cut by 3 bases, the J end by 8 bases, with 5 bases between. Germline V gene lookup returns CDR1 DFQATT and CDR2 SNEGSKA (reference sequence). V usage is TRBV20-1 and J usage is TRBJ2-1; no firm D call. This TCR was recovered from a woman in her thirties in good health. The specimen sequenced was naive CD4+ T cells sorted from blood. Regarding subset: CD45RA+ positively selected. CDR3 nucleotides: TGCAGTGCTAGCGAGGATGAGCAGTTCTTC. Translation: CSASEDEQFF.